Following are 27 T cell receptor beta chains from one sample sequenced in a study of T cell responses to AZD1222 COVID-19 vaccine. This table comes from immunoSEQ multiplex PCR, and its TCRdb copy is limited to in-frame clones, with some not included. The sample carries some 110,000 clones, 65% to 85% recorded once. The sequencing used peripheral blood, collected on day 0 of AZD1222 vaccination. The receptors were gathered from an adult in good health.

Here the CDR3 reads CAWSGRVGEKLFF. Written as DNA, the CDR3 is TGTGCCTGGAGTGGGAGGGTGGGGGAAAAACTGTTTTTT. This chain joins TRBV30 and TRBJ1-4; D is unclear. The CDR3 totals 13 residues. Germline values: CDR1 GTSNPN, CDR2 SVGIG (reference sequence). The V and J ends lost 1 base and 8 bases respectively, with 11 bases between them.

The CDR3 coding sequence is TGTGCCAGCAGCCTAAAGACAGGGGTCATGAACACTGAAGCTTTCTTT. It yields the protein CASSLKTGVMNTEAFF. The gene calls are TRBV5-4 and TRBJ1-1; 8 bases fit TRBD1. V lost 4 bases and J lost 0; bases outside the gene matches: 8. Germline values: CDR1 SGHNT, CDR2 YYREEE (reference sequence). There are 16 residues in the CDR3.

The chain is built from TRBV6-5 and TRBJ1-1; TRBD1 might be the D (5 bases). This CDR3 is 15 amino acids long. V was trimmed by 7 bases and J by 0 bases, leaving 15 bases between them. Per the germline V gene, CDR1 is MNHEY and CDR2 is SVGAGI. This chain's CDR3 is CASIPSTVMNTEAFF. CDR3 in DNA: TGTGCCAGCATTCCTTCGACAGTCATGAACACTGAAGCTTTCTTT.

This clone appeared a few times. J is TRBJ2-7 and V is TRBV28, with a possible D match to TRBD2 (5 bases). Looked up from germline, CDR1 is MDHEN and CDR2 is SYDVKM. Trimming cost V 1 base and J 1 base, with 11 bases left between them. This CDR3 is built from 15 residues. The CDR3 reads CASSLFREGSYEQYF. The CDR3 nucleotides are TGTGCCAGCAGTTTATTCCGGGAAGGATCCTACGAGCAGTACTTC.

This chain joins TRBV10-3 and TRBJ1-1, with TRBD1 matching 9 bases. Trimming cost V 3 bases and J 3 bases; bases outside gene matches: 8. This CDR3 contains 16 residues. Germline CDR1 and CDR2: ENHRY and SYGVKD. The CDR3 DNA reads as TGTGCCATCAGTGAATCCGGGACAGGGAGGTACACTGAAGCTTTCTTT. It codes for CAISESGTGRYTEAFF.

This chain uses TRBV7-2 with TRBJ2-7; D may be TRBD1 or TRBD2 (5 bases each). Trimming left V 7 bases short and J 2 bases short, with 15 bases between. CDR1 and CDR2 (germline): SGHTA, FQGNSA. There are 14 residues in the CDR3. The CDR3 region has the DNA TGTGCCAGCACGAGGGACCGGGGCGCCTACGAGCAGTACTTC. Amino acids: CASTRDRGAYEQYF.

A few counts support this clone. The chain has TRBV2 and TRBJ2-5; D uncertain. In germline, CDR1 is SNHLY, CDR2 FYNNEI. The CDR3 has 13 residues. V gave up 8 bases and J gave up 1 base, with 11 bases separating them. The CDR3 region has the DNA TGTGCCAGCCGCGCAGTCTTCCAAGAGACCCAGTACTTC. Translating gives CASRAVFQETQYF. Full variable domain (outside the CDR3, taken from reference TRBV2 and TRBJ2-5): EPEVTQTPSHQVTQMGQEVILRCVPISNHLYFYWYRQILGQKVEFLVSFYNNEISEKSEIFDDQFSVERPDGSNFTLKIRSTKLEDSAMYFCASRAVFQETQYFGPGTRLLVL.

V is TRBV4-1 and J is TRBJ1-4; perhaps TRBD1 as D (5 bases). The CDR3 spans 15 residues. The germline CDR1 and CDR2 sequences are MGHRA and YSYEKL. Trimming left V 4 bases short and J 0 bases short, with 9 bases between. The CDR3 bases are TGCGCCAGCAGCCGGACATCAACAACTAATGAAAAACTGTTTTTT. As protein: CASSRTSTTNEKLFF.

This clone was recorded once. The gene calls are TRBV11-2 and TRBJ2-7; 8 bases are shared with TRBD2. V shed 5 bases, J shed 0 bases, and the junction held 6 bases outside the gene matches. Germline CDR1 is SGHAT and CDR2 is FQNNGV. The CDR3 sequence is 15 residues long. The CDR3 DNA reads as TGTGCCAGCAGCGCAATAGCGGGACGCTCCTACGAGCAGTACTTC. This translates into CASSAIAGRSYEQYF.

The chain carries TRBV6-2 or TRBV6-3 and TRBJ1-2; D is unclear. This CDR3 has 13 residues. V dropped 2 bases and J dropped 7 bases, with 11 bases sitting between them. The germline CDR1 and CDR2 sequences are MNHEY and SVGEGT. The CDR3 bases are TGTGCCAGCAGTTACGGGTCTTTCGGTGGCTACACCTTC. This sequence encodes CASSYGSFGGYTF.

The chain employs TRBV28 and TRBJ1-4; no reliable D call. V was shortened by 3 bases and J by 7 bases, with 18 bases between the two germline ends. The CDR3 is 16 residues long. Germline V gene lookup returns CDR1 MDHEN and CDR2 SYDVKM. The CDR3 nucleotides read TGTGCCAGCAGTTTTACCCCTGCCAGGTTAGGTGAAAAACTGTTTTTT. It specifies CASSFTPARLGEKLFF.

The chain uses TRBV6-5 and TRBJ1-6; D not resolved. V was trimmed by 6 bases and J by 10 bases, leaving 13 bases between them. CDR3 length: 13 residues. Per the germline V gene, CDR1 is MNHEY and CDR2 is SVGAGI. The CDR3 loop is CASRLITESPLHF. CDR3 nucleotide sequence: TGTGCCAGCAGATTAATAACAGAATCACCCCTCCACTTT.

The chain recombines TRBV7-2 with TRBJ2-5, with 8 bases aligning to TRBD2. The CDR3 loop spans 15 amino acids. The ends lost 5 bases at V and 6 bases at J; junction bases unmatched: 11. Germline values: CDR1 SGHTA, CDR2 FQGNSA. CDR3 nucleotide sequence: TGTGCCAGCAGCCCCCTAGCGGGTGGATCCCAGACCCAGTACTTC. The encoded protein is CASSPLAGGSQTQYF.

This chain links TRBV18 with TRBJ2-7, with D possibly TRBD2 on 5 matching bases. V was trimmed by 2 bases and J by 9 bases, leaving 11 bases between them. CDR1 is KGHSH, CDR2 LQKENI, per germline. The length of the CDR3 is 12 residues. The CDR3 DNA sequence: TGTGCCAGCTCACCAGAGGGAAGTGTGCAGTACTTC. Translating it yields CASSPEGSVQYF.

This clone was detected once. This chain joins TRBV4-3 and TRBJ2-6; D remains ambiguous. The CDR3 spans 18 residues. The V gene's germline CDR1 is LGHNA and CDR2 YSLEER. Deletions cut 4 bases from V and 4 bases from J, with 20 bases between. The CDR3 protein is CASSPTAVGSAGANVLTF. DNA of the CDR3: TGCGCCAGCAGCCCCACTGCTGTGGGCTCGGCCGGGGCCAACGTCCTGACTTTC.

The chain has TRBV19 and TRBJ2-6, with D perhaps given as TRBD1 or TRBD2 (5 bases each). The CDR3 runs 20 residues. Trimming stripped 2 bases from V and 1 base from J, with 21 bases between. Germline-derived CDR1 and CDR2 are LNHDA and SQIVND (reference sequence). CDR3 nucleotide sequence: TGTGCCAGTAGTATAAGGGGCCCATGGGAGAGCCTGTCTGGGGCCAACGTCCTGACTTTC. Translated: CASSIRGPWESLSGANVLTF.

The V and J genes are TRBV5-6 and TRBJ2-7; D uncertain. The CDR3 consists of 12 residues. Germline V gives CDR1 SGHDT, CDR2 YYEEEE. Trimming shortened V by 1 base and J by 6 bases, and 8 bases separated the two germline ends. This CDR3 reads CASSLSRSEQYF. The CDR3 DNA is TGTGCCAGCAGCTTGTCTCGGTCCGAGCAGTACTTC.

The chain recombines TRBV7-6 with TRBJ2-3; TRBD2 might be the D (5 bases). Germline V gives CDR1 SGHVS, CDR2 FNYEAQ. The V and J ends lost 0 bases and 1 base respectively, with 5 bases between them. This CDR3 region has 14 residues. The CDR3 coding sequence is TGTGCCAGCAGCTTAGCCGGGGGCACAGATACGCAGTATTTT. Its translation is CASSLAGGTDTQYF. Together with reference TRBV7-6 and TRBJ2-3, the CDR3 gives the full variable domain: GAGVSQSPRYKVTKRGQDVALRCDPISGHVSLYWYRQALGQGPEFLTYFNYEAQQDKSGLPNDRFSAERPEGSISTLTIQRTEQRDSAMYRCASSLAGGTDTQYFGPGTRLTVL.

The DNA of the CDR3 is TGTGCCAGCAGTGGGGGACGTCAGAACACTGAAGCTTTCTTT. The encoded protein is CASSGGRQNTEAFF. The rearrangement links TRBV2 to TRBJ1-1; D may be TRBD1 (5 bases). V lost 4 bases to trimming and J lost 1 base, with 10 bases between them. The CDR3 runs 14 residues. Per germline, CDR1 SNHLY and CDR2 FYNNEI.

This clone has at least ten counts. The chain has TRBV4-2 and TRBJ1-6, with a weak D call TRBD1 (6 bases). The CDR3 is 15 residues long. Trimming took off 0 bases at V and 7 bases at J, with 10 bases between the two ends. Germline lookup yields CDR1 LGHNA and CDR2 YNFKEQ. The CDR3 bases are TGTGCCAGCAGCCAAGAGACAGGACTGAATTCACCCCTCCACTTT. Its protein product is CASSQETGLNSPLHF.

The chain uses TRBV7-9 and TRBJ1-2; unclear D gene. CDR1 is SEHNR, CDR2 FQNEAQ, per germline (reference sequence). The V gene lost 3 bases and the J gene lost 4 bases, with 15 bases spanning the gap. The CDR3 is 15 amino acids. The CDR3 here is CASSFARSTFYGYTF. The CDR3 region has the DNA TGTGCCAGCAGCTTTGCCAGGAGCACTTTCTATGGCTACACCTTC.

DNA for the CDR3: TGTGCCAGCAGTTTGGGACTAGTCAATGAGCAGTTCTTC. Its translation is CASSLGLVNEQFF. This chain uses TRBV12-3 or TRBV12-4 with TRBJ2-1, with 8 bases identical to TRBD2. CDR3 length: 13 amino acids. V lost 3 bases and J lost 6; bases outside the gene matches: 1.

The rearrangement uses TRBV7-2 and TRBJ2-4, with 7 bases identical to TRBD1. V shed 3 bases and J 0 bases; nucleotides not matched to a gene: 2. CDR3 length equals 15 residues. CDR1 and CDR2 from the germline V gene are SGHTA and FQGNSA. The CDR3 here is CASSFHRGAKNIQYF. The CDR3 nucleotides read TGTGCCAGCAGCTTTCACAGGGGAGCCAAAAACATTCAGTACTTC.

In this sample, this clone turned up once. The V and J genes are TRBV24-1 and TRBJ1-1; D is uncertain. V was clipped by 9 bases and J by 5 bases, with 12 bases between them. Per germline, CDR1 KGHDR and CDR2 SFDVKD. The CDR3 totals 12 residues. The CDR3 here is CATRGIGTEAFF. Here the CDR3 DNA reads TGTGCCACCCGCGGTATCGGAACTGAAGCTTTCTTT.

In DNA, the CDR3 is TGTGCCAGCAGCCAAGATGACGGATCCTACAATGAGCAGTTCTTC. Translating it yields CASSQDDGSYNEQFF. The chain uses TRBV4-2 and TRBJ2-1; D unresolved. V shed 0 bases and J shed 1 base, with 7 bases lying between them. This CDR3 comprises 15 residues. CDR1 and CDR2 (germline): LGHNA, YNFKEQ.

This chain joins TRBV27 and TRBJ1-6; perhaps TRBD1 as D (5 bases). This CDR3 region has 14 residues. Deletions cut 2 bases from V and 14 bases from J, with 16 bases between. Germline values: CDR1 MNHEY, CDR2 SMNVEV (reference sequence). The CDR3 nucleotides are TGTGCCAGCAGTTTAAACGGTGGGGCCCCCACCCTCCACTTT. It is translated as CASSLNGGAPTLHF.

The chain employs TRBV5-1 and TRBJ2-3, with D perhaps given as TRBD1 or TRBD2 (5 bases each). The length of the CDR3 is 14 residues. Germline CDR1 and CDR2: SGHRS and YFSETQ. The ends were cut back, 0 bases at V and 4 bases at J, with 9 bases in the middle. This CDR3 is CASSLDGAPDTQYF. CDR3 coding DNA: TGCGCCAGCAGCTTGGACGGGGCTCCAGATACGCAGTATTTT.